These 8 T cell receptor beta chains share one sample of origin, sequenced in a study of cytomegalovirus exposure and HLA in healthy donors. The repertoire was sequenced with immunoSEQ multiplex PCR; TCRdb's copy has only in-frame clones and lacks some. The table shows approximately 100,000 clones, with about 88% occurring only once. Sequencing was carried out using PBMCs. These receptors were obtained from a woman under 30 in good health and CMV-seronegative.

This clone was recorded once. The chain employs TRBV14 and TRBJ1-1; 7 bases agree with TRBD1. There are 13 residues in the CDR3. Per germline, CDR1 SGHDN and CDR2 FVKESK. The junction had 9 bases not matched to a gene; V was cut back by 4 bases and J by 10 bases. The CDR3: CASSRQGIVRAFF. The DNA of the CDR3 is TGTGCCAGCAGCCGACAGGGCATAGTCAGAGCTTTCTTT.

This clone showed up just a few times. This chain connects TRBV5-1 to TRBJ2-3; 10 nucleotides match TRBD2. CDR3 size: 14 residues. The germline V gene has CDR1 SGHRS and CDR2 YFSETQ. V dropped 7 bases and J dropped 4; count of bases not matched to a gene: 6. CDR3 in amino acids: CASWSGGASDTQYF. CDR3 in DNA: TGCGCCAGCTGGAGCGGGGGGGCCTCAGATACGCAGTATTTT.

The chain links TRBV6-5 to TRBJ1-4; D unresolved. Looked up from germline, CDR1 is MNHEY and CDR2 is SVGAGI. V lost 8 bases to trimming and J lost 0 bases, with 10 bases between them. CDR3 size: 14 residues. The CDR3, as DNA: TGTGCCAGCGGGCAGCCAGCAACTAATGAAAAACTGTTTTTT. Its protein product is CASGQPATNEKLFF.

The rearrangement links TRBV6-1 to TRBJ2-2; D not resolved. The germline V gene has CDR1 MNHNS and CDR2 SASEGT. This CDR3 region has 14 residues. The V end was cut by 6 bases, the J end by 0 bases, with 8 bases between. The CDR3 spells CASSVYPNTGELFF. The CDR3 DNA reads as TGTGCCAGCAGCGTGTATCCGAACACCGGGGAGCTGTTTTTT.

This chain uses TRBV7-8 with TRBJ2-1, with 7 bases that match TRBD2. J gave up 6 bases and V 1 base, and 0 bases lay outside the gene matches. Germline CDR1 reads SGHVS; CDR2 reads FQNEAQ. This CDR3 is 13 amino acids long. The CDR3 nucleotides read TGTGCCAGCAGCTTAGGGGGGGGCAATGAGCAGTTCTTC. It is translated as CASSLGGGNEQFF. Filled out from reference TRBV7-8 and TRBJ2-1, the complete variable domain reads GAGVSQSPRYKVAKRGQDVALRCDPISGHVSLFWYQQALGQGPEFLTYFQNEAQLDKSGLPSDRFFAERPEGSVSTLKIQRTQQEDSAVYLCASSLGGGNEQFFGPGTRLTVL.

This rearrangement joins TRBV6-6 to TRBJ2-1; 8 nucleotides match TRBD2. Trimming removed 4 bases from V and 6 bases from J; junction bases left unmatched: 8. The germline V gene has CDR1 MNHNY and CDR2 SVGAGI (reference sequence). This CDR3 is built from 15 residues. Written as DNA, the CDR3 is TGTGCCAGCAGTTGGGTCGGACTAGCCTCCAATGAGCAGTTCTTC. Its translation: CASSWVGLASNEQFF.

The rearrangement uses TRBV2 and TRBJ2-2; 8 bases are shared with TRBD2. Per the germline V gene, CDR1 is SNHLY and CDR2 is FYNNEI. This CDR3 comprises 15 residues. V was pared by 6 bases and J by 5 bases, with 8 bases of the junction left unmatched. This CDR3 reads CASRGAGDGTGELFF. The CDR3 coding sequence is TGTGCCAGCAGGGGAGCGGGAGACGGGACCGGGGAGCTGTTTTTT.

This chain connects TRBV9 to TRBJ2-3; TRBD2 might be the D (5 bases). The germline V and J ends were trimmed by 0 bases and 4 bases, with 9 bases remaining between them. The CDR3 covers 14 residues. Germline V gives CDR1 SGDLS, CDR2 YYNGEE. The CDR3 protein is CASSVALGADTQYF. CDR3 coding DNA: TGTGCCAGCAGCGTAGCGCTCGGGGCAGATACGCAGTATTTT.